A single TCR beta chain is shown here with its context. The repertoire was sequenced with immunoSEQ multiplex PCR; TCRdb's copy has only in-frame clones and lacks some. This table holds some 2,400,000 clones, 95% found once. These data come from a study of shared clonotypes between healthy human individuals. Germline-derived CDR1 and CDR2 are ENHRY and SYGVKD. This CDR3 has 13 amino acids. V gave up 4 bases and J gave up 3 bases, with 9 bases separating them. The sequenced material came from naive CD4+ T cells sorted from blood. Documented subset: CD45RA+ positively selected. The chain recombines TRBV10-3 with TRBJ1-1, with a possible D match to TRBD1 (6 bases). The receptor was isolated from a man younger than 30 in good health. CDR3 loop: CAISVTGYTEAFF. DNA of the CDR3: TGTGCCATCAGTGTGACAGGATACACTGAAGCTTTCTTT.